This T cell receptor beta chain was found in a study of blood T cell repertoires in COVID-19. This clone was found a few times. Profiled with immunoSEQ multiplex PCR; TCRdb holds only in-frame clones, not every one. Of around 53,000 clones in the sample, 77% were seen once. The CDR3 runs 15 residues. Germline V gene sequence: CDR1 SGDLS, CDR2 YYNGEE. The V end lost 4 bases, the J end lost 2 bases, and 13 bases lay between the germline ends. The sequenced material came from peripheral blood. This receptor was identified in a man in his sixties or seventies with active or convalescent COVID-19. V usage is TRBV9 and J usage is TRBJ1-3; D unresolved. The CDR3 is CASSSRERTGNTIYF. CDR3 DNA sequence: TGTGCCAGCAGCTCCCGGGAAAGGACTGGAAACACCATATATTTT.